The T cell receptor beta chain described here comes from a study of blood T cell repertoires in COVID-19. The CDR3 is 15 amino acids. With 3 bases clipped from V and 6 bases from J, the junction kept 1 base outside the gene matches. Germline values: CDR1 SGHAT, CDR2 FQNNGV. Only in-frame clones appear in the TCRdb table, and some are missing; sequencing was by immunoSEQ multiplex PCR. Of roughly 430,000 clones in the sample, nearly 90% are singletons; the top ten hold 2% to 2.5%. Adults between about 18 and 89 years of age took part from 20 to 25 US areas. As for this clone: Other nucleotide sequences in the sample specify the same CDR3.

This clonotype originated in a woman between 35 and 50 years old with acute COVID-19. The chain is built from TRBV11-2 and TRBJ2-1, with 14 bases matching TRBD2. The specimen sequenced was PBMCs or T cells enriched from blood (not recorded which). Written as DNA, the CDR3 is TGTGCCAGCAGCTTTGGGACTAGCGGGGGCAATGAGCAGTTCTTC. This gives the protein CASSFGTSGGNEQFF.